The rows below give T cell receptor beta chains drawn from one sample of a study of patients and donors after allogeneic stem cell transplantation. TCRdb used MiXCR to reprocess the RT-PCR reads, holding one entry per CDR3 protein. The data contain 400,000 to 500,000 distinct CDR3 sequences, around 15% of them seen just once; the ten biggest clones take up less than 9.5%. Sequencing was performed on blood, either unsorted or a sorted T cell fraction (not recorded which). These receptors all come from a human donor who was either an allogeneic HSCT recipient or a stem cell or donor lymphocyte infusion donor (not recorded which). It is not recorded whose cells these are; they may come from a transplant donor. Each CDR3 is given with its conserved first and last residue. The order of the fields is J gene, clone size, V gene, D gene, CDR3 DNA, CDR3 protein. D genes are given only for firm matches. Clone size appears in some rows only: once, few, many, or a class for an expanded clone.

J gene: TRBJ2-1
clone size: few
V gene: TRBV12-3/TRBV12-4
D gene: TRBD2
CDR3 DNA: TGTGCCAGCAGTTTAGTAGCGGGAGGGCAAGTTGAGCAGTTCTTC
CDR3 protein: CASSLVAGGQVEQFF

J gene: TRBJ2-2
clone size: NA
V gene: TRBV9
D gene: NA
CDR3 DNA: TGTGCCAGCACATCGTGGTCTAGCGTTACCGGGGAGCTGTTTTTT
CDR3 protein: CASTSWSSVTGELFF

J gene: TRBJ2-1
clone size: few
V gene: TRBV10-3
D gene: TRBD2
CDR3 DNA: TGTGCCATCAGTGCCGAGACTAGCGGGAGGGGTAATGAGCAGTTCTTC
CDR3 protein: CAISAETSGRGNEQFF

J gene: TRBJ1-2
clone size: NA
V gene: TRBV7-9
D gene: NA
CDR3 DNA: TGTGCCAGCAGCGGAGAGGCAGGGTGGAGCTATGGCTACACCTTC
CDR3 protein: CASSGEAGWSYGYTF

J gene: TRBJ2-2
clone size: NA
V gene: TRBV4-1
D gene: TRBD2
CDR3 DNA: TGCGCCAGCAGCCAAGAACGGGGTGGTCTAGCGGGTTCGAACACCGGGGAGCTGTTTTTT
CDR3 protein: CASSQERGGLAGSNTGELFF

J gene: TRBJ2-1
clone size: few
V gene: TRBV6-1
D gene: TRBD2
CDR3 DNA: TGTGCCAGCTTACCCGGACTAGCGGGAGTACGGGTAAACAATGAGCAGTTCTTC
CDR3 protein: CASLPGLAGVRVNNEQFF

J gene: TRBJ2-5
clone size: NA
V gene: TRBV9
D gene: TRBD2
CDR3 DNA: TGTGCCAGCAGCGTAGACCCAGCGGGGCTTAAAGAGACCCAGTACTTC
CDR3 protein: CASSVDPAGLKETQYF

J gene: TRBJ2-6
clone size: NA
V gene: TRBV9
D gene: NA
CDR3 DNA: TGTGCCAGCAGCGTAGAAGGGGCTGGGGCCAACGTCCTGACTTTC
CDR3 protein: CASSVEGAGANVLTF

J gene: TRBJ1-6
clone size: NA
V gene: TRBV4-1
D gene: NA
CDR3 DNA: TGCGCCAGCAGCCAAGTTACAGCCTCCTATAATTCACCCCTCCACTTT
CDR3 protein: CASSQVTASYNSPLHF

J gene: TRBJ1-2
clone size: NA
V gene: TRBV2
D gene: NA
CDR3 DNA: TGTGCCAGCAGTGAGGACACTGGAGGCTACACCTTC
CDR3 protein: CASSEDTGGYTF

J gene: TRBJ2-7
clone size: NA
V gene: TRBV7-2
D gene: TRBD1
CDR3 DNA: TGTGCCAGCAGCTTAGCGGGACAGGGACTCTACGAGCAGTACTTC
CDR3 protein: CASSLAGQGLYEQYF

J gene: TRBJ2-3
clone size: NA
V gene: TRBV20-1
D gene: NA
CDR3 DNA: TGCAGTGCCCTACGGCGCCCAGATACGCAGTATTTT
CDR3 protein: CSALRRPDTQYF

J gene: TRBJ2-5
clone size: NA
V gene: TRBV20-1
D gene: NA
CDR3 DNA: TGCAGTGCTAGAGATTTCTTCCAAGAGACCCAGTACTTC
CDR3 protein: CSARDFFQETQYF

J gene: TRBJ2-3
clone size: NA
V gene: TRBV5-6
D gene: TRBD2
CDR3 DNA: TGTGCCAGCAGGCTTATAGCGGGAGGTACAGATACGCAGTATTTT
CDR3 protein: CASRLIAGGTDTQYF

J gene: TRBJ2-1
clone size: NA
V gene: TRBV27
D gene: TRBD2
CDR3 DNA: TGTGCCAGCAGTTTATCCCACGAAGTAGCGGGGGACAATGAGCAGTTCTTC
CDR3 protein: CASSLSHEVAGDNEQFF

J gene: TRBJ1-1
clone size: few
V gene: TRBV7-6
D gene: NA
CDR3 DNA: TGTGCCAGCAGCGCCCTGGGGGGGAAAGCTTTCTTT
CDR3 protein: CASSALGGKAFF

J gene: TRBJ2-3
clone size: few
V gene: TRBV9
D gene: TRBD2
CDR3 DNA: TGTGCCAGCAGCGGTAGCGGGAGAGATACGCAGTATTTT
CDR3 protein: CASSGSGRDTQYF

J gene: TRBJ1-6
clone size: NA
V gene: TRBV15
D gene: TRBD1
CDR3 DNA: TGTGCCACCAGCAGGGTGACAGGGTTATATAATTCACCCCTCCACTTT
CDR3 protein: CATSRVTGLYNSPLHF

J gene: TRBJ1-2
clone size: many
V gene: TRBV20-1
D gene: NA
CDR3 DNA: TGCAGTGCTAGAACTTCGGGGAGCGTCTATGGCTACACCTTC
CDR3 protein: CSARTSGSVYGYTF

J gene: TRBJ2-3
clone size: few
V gene: TRBV7-7
D gene: NA
CDR3 DNA: TGTGCTAGCAGCTTATTCCCTGGCAGCACAGATACGCAGTATTTT
CDR3 protein: CASSLFPGSTDTQYF

J gene: TRBJ1-2
clone size: few
V gene: TRBV7-2
D gene: NA
CDR3 DNA: TGTGCCAGCAGCTTAGAGGGGGAGGTCTATGGCTACACCTTC
CDR3 protein: CASSLEGEVYGYTF

J gene: TRBJ1-2
clone size: NA
V gene: TRBV7-8
D gene: NA
CDR3 DNA: TGTGCCAGCAGCTTAGAGGGGGGCGATAACTATGGCTACACCTTC
CDR3 protein: CASSLEGGDNYGYTF